This TCR beta chain was obtained from a study of identical twins. General study findings and limits: The analysis was cross-sectional rather than longitudinal within donors. In monozygotic twins, models underestimated the sharing of out-of-frame TCR alpha.

With respect to this clonotype: What it binds is unknown.

TCRdb used MiXCR to reprocess the 5' RACE reads, holding one entry per CDR3 protein. The sample shows around 1.7 million distinct CDR3 sequences, more than 30% of them seen only once. The V gene's germline CDR1 is LGHNT and CDR2 FRNRAP. This CDR3 comprises 13 residues. V lost 6 bases to trimming and J lost 3 bases, with 11 bases between them. This TCR came from a newborn girl in good health. The sequenced sample was cord blood. The chain links TRBV12-5 to TRBJ1-1; D unresolved. CDR3 sequence: CASGGGPDTEAFF. The CDR3 nucleotides are TGTGCTAGTGGGGGAGGTCCCGACACTGAAGCTTTCTTT.